Listed here is a single T cell receptor (beta chain). The target of this receptor is not known. Base qualities are not at hand, and no much larger clone is one base apart. This record belongs to a study of cytomegalovirus exposure and HLA in healthy donors (dated by TCRdb to between 2016 and 2019). Notes on the research overall: According to a later analysis, one platform produced both the approximately 110 validation repertoires and the roughly 660 repertoires of the first cohort. The study aimed to test whether cataloging public T cell receptors could reveal signatures of past pathogen exposure. Besides the first cohort of roughly 700 subjects, a separate validation cohort made up of 90 to 150 different subjects was used. To predict cytomegalovirus infection status, the study combined high-throughput TCR immunosequencing, statistical association of individual TCRs with disease status, and machine learning.

The CDR1 and CDR2 encoded by the germline V gene (reference sequence) are PRHDT and FYEKMQ. Trimming accounts for 5 bases at V and 5 bases at J, while the number of junction bases matched to no gene is 7. Measured from the cysteine to the phenylalanine, the CDR3 is 14 residues long. Only the CDR3 DNA stays, 42 bases, in frame from base 1. Separate from the roughly 700-subject first cohort, the validation cohort of around 130 subjects was the group to which the donors belonged. The library was built by means of the immunoSEQ multiplex PCR assay. In the authors' own workflow: A statistical classification framework was built for diagnosing cytomegalovirus status from the catalog of TCR beta chain sequences. TCRdb took over this immuneACCESS table, retaining in-frame rearrangements with V and J assigned. Such tables are incomplete; in checked studies, under half of the missing clones stem from an unresolved V gene, and the remainder is unexplained. V and J calls and clone size are as listed in that table; D and trimming were resolved from the DNA. In all, the sample holds fewer than 400,000 clones, and 70% to 90% of those were seen once. The ten top clones hold about 0.8% of the sample.

Overall results and qualifications from the work: The classifier was reported to diagnose cytomegalovirus status with high specificity and sensitivity in both the original and validation cohorts. A total of about 180 TCR beta chains were listed by the study as associated with cytomegalovirus. The authors suggested that the approach could potentially be extended to other disease states and immunological phenotypes. A few of the identified cytomegalovirus-associated TCR beta chains were confirmed in vitro to be specific for cytomegalovirus antigens. In a later analysis, TCRs clustered in the first cohort were found to also tend to co-occur in the roughly 110 validation repertoires, with 85% to 95% of cluster scores above 0. All 120 or so repertoires were used to score co-occurrence in the validation cohort in a later analysis, because that analysis had no HLA typing for the cohort. Most TCR sequences were seen in very few donors, while some public TCRs were found in many individuals.

The rearranged segments are TRBV13 and TRBJ2-7; 9 nucleotides in the junction match TRBD2. The sequence was obtained from a woman younger than 35 in good health and CMV-seronegative. Sequenced input: PBMCs. The nucleotide sequence reads TGTGCCAGCAGCCCCTCCCGCGGGAGGGACGAGCAGTACTTC. Its protein product is CASSPSRGRDEQYF.